Below, one T cell receptor beta chain is given with its context. The TCR beta cDNA libraries contained unique molecular identifiers. TCRdb ran MiXCR on the PCR reads and lists one entry per CDR3 protein. Of about 810,000 distinct CDR3 sequences listed, approximately 53% were seen once; the top ten hold 4.6%. This entry belongs to a study of post-analysis software for immune sequencing data. As for the study in general: There were relapsing-remitting, secondary progressive and progressive-relapsing multiple sclerosis among the disease courses included.

The clonotype comes from a girl between 5 and 17 years old with multiple sclerosis. Material for sequencing was blood.

CDR3 amino acids: CASSQEPTTVHEQFF. CDR3 in DNA: TGTGCCAGCAGCCAAGAGCCGACTACAGTCCATGAGCAGTTCTTC. The gene calls are TRBV4-2 and TRBJ2-1; maybe TRBD2 (5 bases). The CDR3 spans 15 residues. Trimming cost V 0 bases and J 8 bases, with 14 bases left between them. Germline assignment: CDR1 LGHNA and CDR2 YNFKEQ.